These 32 T cell receptor beta chains were sequenced from one sample in a study of T cells in Graves' hyperthyroidism and ophthalmopathy. The CDR3 regions of TCR beta were amplified from RNA transcripts. First-round RT-PCR targeting the TCR CDR3 was performed with the HTBI primer set. TCRdb called the multiplex PCR reads again in MiXCR, with one record for every CDR3 protein. The sample includes 500,000 to 600,000 distinct CDR3 sequences, roughly 50% of them seen just once. The sample comprised peripheral blood or thyroid tissue (not recorded which). Receptors were obtained from a young woman with Graves' hyperthyroidism.

This clonotype came up many times. CDR3 coding DNA: TGTGCCAGCAGTATAGGGACGTCTGGAAACACCATATATTTT. Translated, it gives CASSIGTSGNTIYF. The chain uses TRBV12-3 or TRBV12-4 and TRBJ1-3, with D possibly TRBD1 on 5 matching bases. V gave up 5 bases and J gave up 1 base, with 9 bases separating them. The CDR3 loop spans 14 amino acids.

This clonotype was picked up many times. The chain is built from TRBV15 and TRBJ2-7, with 7 bases lining up with TRBD2. Unmatched junction bases numbered 2, after V lost 5 bases and J lost 7 bases. The germline V gene encodes CDR1 LNHNV and CDR2 YYDKDF (reference sequence). CDR3 length: 11 residues. In DNA, the CDR3 is TGTGCCACCAGCGGCGGGAGAGAGCAGTACTTC. Its translation is CATSGGREQYF. Full variable domain (remainder filled in from reference TRBV15 and TRBJ2-7): DAMVIQNPRYQVTQFGKPVTLSCSQTLNHNVMYWYQQKSSQAPKLLFHYYDKDFNNEADTPDNFQSRRPNTSFCFLDIRSPGLGDTAMYLCATSGGREQYFGPGTRLTVT.

The chain carries TRBV20-1 and TRBJ2-1, with 12 positions matching TRBD2. CDR1 and CDR2 from the germline V gene are DFQATT and SNEGSKA (reference sequence). The ends lost 6 bases at V and 9 bases at J; junction bases unmatched: 9. The CDR3 is 14 residues long. The CDR3 DNA is TGCAGTGCCCACCTAGCGGGAGGGCCGGGTGAGCAGTTCTTC. Encoded protein: CSAHLAGGPGEQFF.

The chain is built from TRBV7-2 and TRBJ1-2; no clear D. The germline gives CDR1 SGHTA, CDR2 FQGNSA. This CDR3 region has 13 residues. Trimming shortened V by 3 bases and J by 3 bases, and 8 bases separated the two germline ends. The CDR3 DNA reads as TGTGCCAGCAGCTTGTACAAAGACTATGGCTACACCTTC. Translation: CASSLYKDYGYTF.

About this clonotype: One junction end does not reproduce the germline sequence, and a read error may be involved. CDR3 in DNA: TGCAGTGCATCGATGAACAGGGGGCGGAACACTGAAGTTTTCTTT. Its protein is CSASMNRGRNTEVFF. The gene calls are TRBV20-1 and TRBJ1-1; 9 positions match TRBD1. Germline V gives CDR1 DFQATT, CDR2 SNEGSKA (reference sequence). The CDR3 has 15 residues.

This clonotype was counted many times. J is TRBJ1-2 and V is TRBV7-2; no clear D gene. Germline CDR1 reads SGHTA; CDR2 reads FQGNSA. The CDR3 totals 14 residues. The V end lost 0 bases, the J end lost 9 bases, and 14 bases lay between the germline ends. CDR3 residues: CASSLASTELSYTF. As DNA, the CDR3 is TGTGCCAGCAGCTTAGCGTCTACAGAGCTAAGCTACACCTTC.

In this sample, this clonotype turned up a few times. A single base separates this from a much larger clone, so it may be a read error. V and J are TRBV20-1 and TRBJ2-7; 7 bases align to TRBD2. The CDR3 consists of 14 residues. The J segment lost 0 bases and the V segment lost 5 bases, leaving 7 bases of the junction unmatched. Germline CDR1 reads DFQATT; CDR2 reads SNEGSKA (reference sequence). The CDR3 nucleotides read TGCAGTGCTTACCAGAGCGGGGCCTCCTACGAGCAGTACTTC. Protein: CSAYQSGASYEQYF.

The CDR3 DNA reads as TGTGCCAGCAGCTGGACCGGGACAGTTTCCTACAATGAGCAGTTCTTC. Its translation is CASSWTGTVSYNEQFF. The chain is built from TRBV7-2 and TRBJ2-1, with TRBD1 matching over 7 bases. V lost 4 bases to trimming and J lost 1 base; unmatched junction nucleotides: 7. CDR3 length equals 16 residues. Per germline, CDR1 SGHTA and CDR2 FQGNSA.

This clonotype came up many times. V is TRBV20-1 and J is TRBJ1-2; possibly TRBD1 for D (5 bases). Germline CDR1 DFQATT, CDR2 SNEGSKA (reference sequence). Trimming shortened V by 0 bases and J by 7 bases, and 12 bases separated the two germline ends. The CDR3 runs 13 residues. CDR3 protein: CSARDQGGRGYTF. CDR3 DNA sequence: TGCAGTGCTAGAGATCAGGGAGGACGTGGCTACACCTTC.

This clonotype was detected many times. This chain links TRBV11-3 with TRBJ2-7; no clear D gene. The germline V gene has CDR1 SGHNT and CDR2 YENEEA. The CDR3 totals 13 residues. Trimming removed 3 bases from V and 6 bases from J, with 12 bases in between. The CDR3 spells CASSFPDFGEQYF. The CDR3 bases are TGTGCCAGCAGCTTCCCCGACTTTGGCGAGCAGTACTTC. The full variable domain, completed using reference TRBV11-3 and TRBJ2-7, is EAGVVQSPRYKIIEKKQPVAFWCNPISGHNTLYWYLQNLGQGPELLIRYENEEAVDDSQLPKDRFSAERLKGVDSTLKIQPAELGDSAVYLCASSFPDFGEQYFGPGTRLTVT.

Note on this clonotype: This may be a read error: a much more frequent sequence differs by one nucleotide. This rearrangement joins TRBV2 to TRBJ2-2; D perhaps matches TRBD1 (5 bases). The CDR3 has 10 residues. Germline loops: CDR1 SNHLY, CDR2 FYNNEI. Deletions cut 7 bases from V and 9 bases from J, with 6 bases between. In DNA, the CDR3 is TGTGCCAGCAAGGACAGGGAGCTGTTTTTT. Its translation: CASKDRELFF.

This clonotype was seen only once. The chain links TRBV7-9 to TRBJ2-3; 11 bases map to TRBD2. This CDR3 is 18 amino acids long. Trimming removed 4 bases from V and 3 bases from J; junction bases left unmatched: 12. Germline assignment: CDR1 SEHNR and CDR2 FQNEAQ (reference sequence). The CDR3 DNA sequence: TGTGCCAGCAGCTCCGGACTAGCGGGTAGATTTAATACAGATACGCAGTATTTT. The encoded protein is CASSSGLAGRFNTDTQYF.

This clonotype has ten or more counts. CDR3 protein: CASSPGTAIEKLFF. The CDR3 DNA reads TGTGCCAGCAGCCCGGGGACAGCGATAGAAAAACTGTTTTTT. The gene calls are TRBV7-8 and TRBJ1-4; 7 bases fit TRBD1. Germline CDR1 is SGHVS and CDR2 is FQNEAQ. The CDR3 runs to 14 residues. Losses at the gene ends were 5 bases for V and 8 bases for J; bases not matched to a gene: 8.

This clonotype has at least ten counts. V usage is TRBV2 and J usage is TRBJ2-5, with D possibly being TRBD1 (5 bases). Germline values: CDR1 SNHLY, CDR2 FYNNEI. V was pared by 7 bases and J by 3 bases, with 9 bases between. This CDR3 has 12 residues. CDR3 amino acids: CASKTAEETQYF. The CDR3 region has the DNA TGTGCCAGCAAGACAGCAGAAGAGACCCAGTACTTC.

This clonotype was seen ten or more times. The J gene is TRBJ2-7, the V gene TRBV10-2; 11 positions match TRBD2. Germline loops: CDR1 WSHSY, CDR2 SAAADI. The length of the CDR3 is 13 residues. After removal of 9 bases from V and 2 bases from J, the junction contained 3 bases not matched to a gene. The CDR3 sequence is CASGLAGTYEQYF. Written as DNA, the CDR3 is TGCGCCAGTGGACTAGCGGGTACCTACGAGCAGTACTTC.

As concerns this clonotype: The junction and the germline gene differ at one end; a read error may be behind it. The chain uses TRBV19 and TRBJ2-5; 8 bases match TRBD1. This CDR3 contains 11 residues. Germline assignment: CDR1 LNHDA and CDR2 SQIVND (reference sequence). CDR3 in DNA: TGTGCCAGTAGCCGGACAGGGCTCCAGGACTTC. Translated, it gives CASSRTGLQDF.

In regard to this clonotype: This clone may be a read error of a much larger clone one base away. The rearrangement uses TRBV5-5 and TRBJ2-2; 7 nucleotides align to TRBD1. V lost 1 base to trimming and J lost 1 base; unmatched junction nucleotides: 4. The CDR3 is 16 amino acids. Germline loops: CDR1 SGHKS, CDR2 YYEKEE (reference sequence). The CDR3 DNA follows: TGTGCCAGCAGCTTGATTTGGGACAGGAACACCGGGGAGCTGTTTTTT. This codes for CASSLIWDRNTGELFF.

This clonotype turned up a few times. The rearrangement links TRBV30 to TRBJ1-4, with TRBD1 matching 9 bases. Trimming at V came to 8 bases and at J to 8 bases, leaving 3 bases not matched to a gene. The CDR3 loop spans 11 amino acids. Germline V lookup: CDR1 GTSNPN, CDR2 SVGIG (reference sequence). This CDR3 is CARQGGEKLFF. The CDR3 DNA reads TGTGCCCGACAGGGGGGCGAAAAACTGTTTTTT.

This clonotype occurred a few times. The CDR3 sequence is CASRVAGSSYEQYF. The CDR3 bases are TGTGCCAGCAGGGTAGCGGGGAGCTCCTACGAGCAGTACTTC. The chain links TRBV12-3 or TRBV12-4 to TRBJ2-7, with TRBD2 matching 8 bases. The CDR3 runs 14 residues. V gave up 6 bases and J gave up 0 bases; unmatched junction bases: 4.

This clonotype was observed many times. The V and J genes are TRBV6-5 and TRBJ1-4; D might be TRBD1 (6 bases). The CDR3 loop spans 15 amino acids. CDR1 is MNHEY and CDR2 is SVGAGI in the germline V gene. V lost 4 bases to trimming and J lost 7 bases, with 16 bases between them. CDR3 sequence: CASSSIWGQSEKLFF. CDR3 nucleotides: TGTGCCAGCAGTTCCATTTGGGGGCAGAGTGAAAAACTGTTTTTT.

This clonotype was counted a few times. The CDR3 does not end in the conserved phenylalanine or tryptophan, so this is likely a read error. Because the CDR3's place on the DNA is in doubt, the DNA is left out and the CDR3 is given as listed by TCRdb. The chain recombines TRBV12-3 or TRBV12-4 with TRBJ2-5; TRBD2, the table's D call, was not compared with the DNA. The CDR3 totals 10 residues, both ends included. The chain's CDR3 is CASSRGQQGD.

The chain is built from TRBV29-1 and TRBJ2-7; D is ambiguous. The J call may be faulty, since TRBJ2-1 better matches the DNA end. Germline V gene lookup returns CDR1 SQVTM and CDR2 ANQGSEA. The CDR3 totals 12 residues. For the CDR3, the DNA is TGCAGCGTTGAAGGGGTTTACAATGAGCAGTTCTTC. It specifies CSVEGVYNEQFF.

As to this clonotype: It may be a read error: a sequence one base away is much more abundant. V gene TRBV6-5 combines with J gene TRBJ2-7; perhaps TRBD2 as D (7 bases). The germline gives CDR1 MNHEY, CDR2 SVGAGI. The CDR3 loop spans 15 amino acids. CDR3 sequence (DNA): TGTGCCTGCAGTTACGGGGGGCTACCCCGATACGAGCAGTACTTC. This encodes CACSYGGLPRYEQYF.

There are a few counts of this clonotype. The chain couples TRBV2 to TRBJ2-2, with D possibly matching TRBD1 (6 bases). Looked up from germline, CDR1 is SNHLY and CDR2 is FYNNEI. The CDR3 is 13 amino acids. V lost 6 bases, J lost 4 bases, and 9 bases lay in between. CDR3 coding DNA: TGTGCCAGCAGATTGGACAGCACCGGGGAGCTGTTTTTT. It translates to CASRLDSTGELFF.

This chain links TRBV7-2 with TRBJ2-4, with unresolved D. Germline CDR1 reads SGHTA; CDR2 reads FQGNSA. The CDR3 runs 15 residues. V was clipped by 1 base and J by 0 bases, with 7 bases between them. CDR3 nucleotides: TGTGCCAGCAGCTTAGACGTGTTAGCCAAAAACATTCAGTACTTC. Encoded protein: CASSLDVLAKNIQYF.

The chain joins TRBV10-3 to TRBJ2-5; 8 bases line up with TRBD1. The CDR3 extends over 14 amino acids. Germline CDR1 reads ENHRY; CDR2 reads SYGVKD. Germline trimming cut 4 bases from V and 5 bases from J; bases unmatched to any gene: 6. This CDR3 reads CAISVDRGRETQYF. The CDR3 DNA follows: TGTGCCATCAGTGTTGACAGGGGAAGGGAGACCCAGTACTTC.

This clonotype was observed many times. The CDR3 bases are TGCAGTGCTAGAGCGACAATTATCTACTATGGCTACACCTTC. This codes for CSARATIIYYGYTF. The chain is built from TRBV20-1 and TRBJ1-2; D is undetermined. Germline V lookup: CDR1 DFQATT, CDR2 SNEGSKA (reference sequence). The CDR3 totals 14 residues. Between the trimmed V and J ends, which lost 1 base and 3 bases, there was a span of 12 bases.

V gene TRBV7-9 combines with J gene TRBJ2-3; D is undetermined. The CDR3 is 12 amino acids. V lost 3 bases and J lost 5, with 6 bases in between. Germline V CDR1 and CDR2: SEHNR, FQNEAQ (reference sequence). The CDR3 coding sequence is TGTGCCAGCAGCTTTTCGAGAGATACGCAGTATTTT. Translating it yields CASSFSRDTQYF.

Worth noting for this clonotype: A much larger clone lies one base from this, so it may be a read error. CDR3 DNA: TGCGTCAGCAGCTTCAGGGGGCCCGACACCGGGGAGCTGTTTTTT. Residues: CVSSFRGPDTGELFF. The chain joins TRBV5-1 to TRBJ2-2; 8 bases are shared with TRBD1. The CDR3 is made up of 15 amino acids. Germline V gives CDR1 SGHRS, CDR2 YFSETQ.

This clonotype was detected only a few times. The chain carries TRBV10-2 and TRBJ2-3; D may be TRBD2 (6 bases). The CDR3 totals 16 residues. CDR1 is WSHSY and CDR2 is SAAADI in the germline V gene. Trimming took 3 bases from V and 2 from J, leaving 15 bases between them. The CDR3 coding sequence is TGCGCCAGCAGTGATGTCGTTAGCGGAGACACAGATACGCAGTATTTT. Translated: CASSDVVSGDTDTQYF.

This clonotype was seen ten or more times. J is TRBJ1-6 and V is TRBV5-1; weak D call: TRBD1 (5 bases). This CDR3 is 14 amino acids long. Trimming removed 4 bases from V and 10 bases from J, with 15 bases in between. The germline V gene encodes CDR1 SGHRS and CDR2 YFSETQ. The CDR3 sequence: CASSGGAGESPLHF. The DNA of the CDR3 is TGCGCCAGCAGCGGCGGGGCGGGCGAATCACCCCTCCACTTT.

The rearrangement links TRBV4-2 to TRBJ2-7; D perhaps matches TRBD1 (5 bases). Germline lookup yields CDR1 LGHNA and CDR2 YNFKEQ. The CDR3 is made up of 14 amino acids. The V end lost 4 bases, the J end lost 4 bases, and 14 bases lay between the germline ends. Here the CDR3 reads CASSRLLGAYEQYF. CDR3 sequence (DNA): TGTGCCAGCAGCCGCCTCCTTGGGGCATACGAGCAGTACTTC.